This TCR beta chain originates from a study of tumor-infiltrating lymphocytes in primary liver carcinoma. General observations from the study: Reduced overlap was seen in tumor-adjacent and tumor-blood pairs versus tumor region pairs.

Using a constant-region primer together with ProtoScript II reverse transcriptase, TCR beta cDNA was made from 450 to 600 ng of total RNA. Construction of TCR beta libraries relied on three successive nested multiplex PCR rounds employing slightly modified ARM-PCR. Primers for the first two PCR rounds were TRBV1-TRBV30 forward primers and a C-beta reverse primer (approximately 10 cycles per round). MiXCR, applied by TCRdb to the multiplex PCR reads, yields one record per CDR3 protein. The sample lists roughly 120,000 distinct CDR3 sequences, approximately 71% seen once, with roughly 7.3% in the top ten. This clonotype was counted many times. Antigen specificity is unknown. The CDR3 has 13 residues. With V trimmed by 5 bases and J by 1 base, 1 base remained unmatched. Looked up from germline, CDR1 is MGHDK and CDR2 is SYGVNS. The study co-extracted DNA and RNA from 20-30 mg of unsorted bulk tissue.

V is TRBV25-1 and J is TRBJ2-7, with TRBD2 matching 8 bases. The sample comprised tumor-adjacent normal liver tissue. This TCR was sampled from a woman aged 60-75 years with primary liver carcinoma and hepatitis B virus infection. CDR3 nucleotides: TGTGCCAGCAGTCCTAGCGGGTCCTACGAGCAGTACTTC. Its protein product is CASSPSGSYEQYF.